The 30 T cell receptor beta chains below were found in one sample sequenced in a study of CD8 T cells in Susac syndrome. An input of roughly 0.5 to 1 ug of RNA was subjected to reverse transcription using random hexamers. Via MiXCR, TCRdb re-called the immunoSEQ multiplex PCR reads, giving one row per CDR3 protein. The repertoire has 250,000 to 300,000 distinct CDR3 sequences, 75% to 90% of them found once; the top ten carry less than 0.2%. Material: CD8+ T cells from PBMCs. These receptors came from a human donor with multiple sclerosis.

CDR3 in amino acids: CSVAGTGGTDTQYF. Here the CDR3 DNA reads TGCAGCGTAGCCGGGACAGGGGGCACAGATACGCAGTATTTT. The gene calls are TRBV29-1 and TRBJ2-3; 10 bases match TRBD1. The CDR3 length is 14 residues. V lost 6 bases to trimming and J lost 1 base; unmatched junction nucleotides: 4. Germline loops: CDR1 SQVTM, CDR2 ANQGSEA.

The V gene is TRBV4-2, the J gene TRBJ2-7; D is unresolved. V was shortened by 1 base and J by 5 bases, with 12 bases between the two germline ends. CDR1 and CDR2 (germline): LGHNA, YNFKEQ. CDR3 length equals 14 residues. Here the CDR3 DNA reads TGTGCCAGCAGCCAAGGATCTGCTTCGGACGAGCAGTACTTC. It specifies CASSQGSASDEQYF.

This sequence joins TRBV9 and TRBJ2-1; D is perhaps TRBD2 (6 bases). CDR3 length: 15 residues. CDR1 is SGDLS, CDR2 YYNGEE, per germline. The V end was cut by 4 bases, the J end by 6 bases, with 17 bases between. The CDR3 region is CASSPSGGLGNEQFF. The CDR3 nucleotides are TGTGCCAGCAGCCCCTCCGGGGGACTTGGCAATGAGCAGTTCTTC.

This clonotype came up a few times. The chain has TRBV6-6 and TRBJ2-4; TRBD1 might be the D (5 bases). V lost 5 bases, J lost 1 base, and 12 bases lay in between. The length of the CDR3 is 15 residues. Germline lookup yields CDR1 MNHNY and CDR2 SVGAGI (reference sequence). The CDR3 coding sequence is TGTGCCAGCAGTCACCCCTCAGGGGCCAAAAACATTCAGTACTTC. This gives the protein CASSHPSGAKNIQYF.

The chain recombines TRBV13 with TRBJ2-7, with TRBD1 matching 8 bases. Trimming took 5 bases from V and 3 from J; bases not matched to a gene: 9. Germline V gene data show CDR1 as PRHDT and CDR2 as FYEKMQ (reference sequence). The CDR3 contains 15 residues. In DNA form, the CDR3 reads TGTGCCAGCAGCGACAGGGGTCAAACTATCTACGAGCAGTACTTC. Protein sequence: CASSDRGQTIYEQYF.

The chain combines TRBV20-1 with TRBJ2-3, with D unclear. The CDR3 loop spans 15 amino acids. V lost 7 bases, J lost 2 bases, and 19 bases lay in between. Per the germline V gene, CDR1 is DFQATT and CDR2 is SNEGSKA (reference sequence). The CDR3 bases are TGCAGTGGCCACCACGGACCACCTAACACAGATACGCAGTATTTT. Its translation is CSGHHGPPNTDTQYF.

CDR3 nucleotides: TGTGCCAGCAGCTTAGCTCCGGGTAATCAGCCCCAGCATTTT. Amino acids: CASSLAPGNQPQHF. The rearrangement links TRBV7-2 to TRBJ1-5; no firm D call. This CDR3 is 14 amino acids long. The ends were cut back, 0 bases at V and 4 bases at J, with 7 bases in the middle. The V gene's germline CDR1 is SGHTA and CDR2 FQGNSA.

The V gene is TRBV15, the J gene TRBJ2-7; TRBD2 might be the D (5 bases). The V gene's germline CDR1 is LNHNV and CDR2 YYDKDF (reference sequence). This CDR3 has 12 amino acids. Trimming shortened V by 8 bases and J by 5 bases, and 13 bases separated the two germline ends. The DNA for the CDR3 is TGTGCCACCCCAAGGATTAGCGACGAGCAGTACTTC. It is translated as CATPRISDEQYF.

The V call is TRBV6-5, the J call TRBJ2-1; 10 bases fit TRBD1. The CDR3 contains 15 residues. V gave up 5 bases and J gave up 6 bases; unmatched junction bases: 7. In germline, CDR1 is MNHEY, CDR2 SVGAGI. CDR3 protein: CASSKRQGAANEQFF. The CDR3 DNA is TGTGCCAGCAGTAAACGACAGGGGGCAGCCAATGAGCAGTTCTTC.

V usage is TRBV7-2 and J usage is TRBJ2-7, with 7 positions matching TRBD1. Germline V gives CDR1 SGHTA, CDR2 FQGNSA. The CDR3 loop spans 15 amino acids. V was clipped by 1 base and J by 3 bases; unmatched bases: 6. The CDR3 sequence: CASSLGTGPGYEQYF. The CDR3 region has the DNA TGTGCCAGCAGCTTAGGGACAGGTCCGGGCTACGAGCAGTACTTC.

This clonotype occurred once. The chain employs TRBV19 and TRBJ1-5; 8 bases are a match to TRBD1. The germline V gene encodes CDR1 LNHDA and CDR2 SQIVND (reference sequence). With V trimmed by 2 bases and J by 5 bases, 8 bases remained unmatched. There are 16 residues in the CDR3. CDR3 coding DNA: TGTGCCAGTAGTATATCCCGGGCAGGGGGCGATCAGCCCCAGCATTTT. Its translation: CASSISRAGGDQPQHF.

The chain combines TRBV10-3 with TRBJ2-5, with D unresolved. The V gene's germline CDR1 is ENHRY and CDR2 SYGVKD. The CDR3 consists of 15 residues. The V end lost 1 base, the J end lost 0 bases, and 9 bases lay between the germline ends. The CDR3 loop reads CAISELKADQETQYF. DNA for the CDR3: TGTGCCATCAGTGAGTTGAAGGCGGACCAAGAGACCCAGTACTTC.

This chain connects TRBV20-1 to TRBJ2-4, with 11 bases identical to TRBD2. Germline CDR1 reads DFQATT; CDR2 reads SNEGSKA (reference sequence). The J segment lost 2 bases and the V segment lost 5 bases, leaving 20 bases of the junction unmatched. This CDR3 has 20 amino acids. This CDR3 is CSAPTFLAGGPSRSKNIQYF. The CDR3 DNA follows: TGCAGTGCTCCAACGTTCTTAGCGGGAGGGCCCTCACGGTCCAAAAACATTCAGTACTTC.

The gene calls are TRBV6-2 or TRBV6-3 and TRBJ2-5; unclear D gene. Germline V gene sequence: CDR1 MNHEY, CDR2 SVGEGT. This CDR3 is built from 14 residues. With 6 bases removed from V and 0 bases from J, the gap between germline ends came to 11 bases. The CDR3: CASSQDGNQETQYF. The CDR3 bases are TGTGCCAGCAGCCAAGACGGAAACCAAGAGACCCAGTACTTC.

The DNA of the CDR3 is TGTGCCAGCAGTTCGTGGGAAAATCAGCCCCAGCATTTT. Translated: CASSSWENQPQHF. The genes are TRBV27 and TRBJ1-5; D unresolved. V was trimmed by 4 bases and J by 4 bases, leaving 8 bases between them. Germline V gene data show CDR1 as MNHEY and CDR2 as SMNVEV (reference sequence). The CDR3 is 13 residues long.

The chain is built from TRBV30 and TRBJ2-2, with 10 nucleotides matching TRBD1. Germline values: CDR1 GTSNPN, CDR2 SVGIG (reference sequence). Trimming cost V 0 bases and J 6 bases; bases outside gene matches: 4. CDR3 size: 15 residues. CDR3 nucleotides: TGTGCCTGGAGTGTACCGGGACAGGGGTCCGGGGAGCTGTTTTTT. It encodes CAWSVPGQGSGELFF. Full variable domain (remainder filled in from reference TRBV30 and TRBJ2-2): SQTIHQWPATLVQPVGSPLSLECTVEGTSNPNLYWYRQAAGRGLQLLFYSVGIGQISSEVPQNLSASRPQDRQFILSSKKLLLSDSGFYLCAWSVPGQGSGELFFGEGSRLTVL.

This clonotype was seen only once. The rearrangement joins TRBV7-8 to TRBJ2-2; no reliable D call. The length of the CDR3 is 15 residues. V shed 7 bases and J shed 3 bases, with 15 bases lying between them. Germline V gene data show CDR1 as SGHVS and CDR2 as FQNEAQ. The CDR3: CASTKFATHTGELFF. The CDR3 DNA reads TGTGCCAGCACCAAATTCGCTACCCACACCGGGGAGCTGTTTTTT.

The rearrangement uses TRBV7-9 and TRBJ2-7; TRBD1 might be the D (6 bases). Germline V gene data show CDR1 as SEHNR and CDR2 as FQNEAQ (reference sequence). Trimming removed 4 bases from V and 5 bases from J, with 18 bases in between. The CDR3 consists of 15 residues. The CDR3 sequence: CASSSPPGHGDEQYF. The CDR3 region has the DNA TGTGCCAGCAGCTCCCCCCCGGGACATGGGGACGAGCAGTACTTC.

This chain links TRBV6-2 or TRBV6-3 with TRBJ2-7; D is perhaps TRBD2 (6 bases). The CDR3 loop spans 16 amino acids. Trimming stripped 0 bases from V and 0 bases from J, with 12 bases between. Germline V lookup: CDR1 MNHEY, CDR2 SVGEGT. CDR3 loop: CASSYSGREVSYEQYF. The CDR3 bases are TGTGCCAGCAGTTACTCGGGCAGGGAGGTCTCCTACGAGCAGTACTTC.

This chain joins TRBV14 and TRBJ1-1, with D possibly being TRBD1 (5 bases). CDR1 and CDR2 (germline): SGHDN, FVKESK. The CDR3 runs 16 residues. V lost 0 bases to trimming and J lost 5 bases, with 16 bases between them. The CDR3 here is CASSQEGEGVETEAFF. The CDR3 DNA sequence: TGTGCCAGCAGCCAAGAAGGTGAAGGGGTAGAGACTGAAGCTTTCTTT.

V gene TRBV6-6 combines with J gene TRBJ1-1; TRBD1 might be the D (5 bases). V gave up 11 bases and J gave up 1 base, with 14 bases separating them. The germline V gene encodes CDR1 MNHNY and CDR2 SVGAGI (reference sequence). The CDR3 is 13 residues long. The CDR3 DNA reads as TGTGCCCTTCAGCTCGGGGCGAACACTGAAGCTTTCTTT. It translates to CALQLGANTEAFF.

This clonotype was picked up one time. The V gene is TRBV2, the J gene TRBJ2-5; the D gene is possibly TRBD2 (5 bases). Trimming removed 8 bases at V and 5 bases at J, with 24 bases between. Germline V lookup: CDR1 SNHLY, CDR2 FYNNEI. The CDR3 spans 16 residues. As DNA, the CDR3 is TGTGCCAGCTTGGCGGGTCGGACGGTTTGTTGTGAGACCCAGTACTTC. It codes for CASLAGRTVCCETQYF.

This chain links TRBV21-1 with TRBJ2-2. TRBV21-1 is designated a pseudogene. The CDR3 covers 13 residues. The CDR3 nucleotides read TGTGCCAGCAGCAAGCTTAACACCGGGGAGCTGTTTTTT. Translation: CASSKLNTGELFF.

This rearrangement joins TRBV29-1 to TRBJ2-3; 7 bases agree with TRBD2. Germline lookup yields CDR1 SQVTM and CDR2 ANQGSEA. V was clipped by 0 bases and J by 2 bases; unmatched bases: 11. This CDR3 region has 17 residues. CDR3 sequence (DNA): TGCAGCGTTGAAGAGGCTCCGGTAGCGGGCCTCACAGATACGCAGTATTTT. Translated: CSVEEAPVAGLTDTQYF.

This clonotype was counted between two and nine times. The rearrangement links TRBV7-6 to TRBJ1-1; TRBD1 matches 8 bases. Trimming removed 6 bases from V and 4 bases from J; junction bases left unmatched: 10. This CDR3 region has 15 residues. Germline V gene data show CDR1 as SGHVS and CDR2 as FNYEAQ. DNA of the CDR3: TGTGCCAGCAGTCTCGGACAGGGAGGGGGCACTGAAGCTTTCTTT. Its translation: CASSLGQGGGTEAFF.

Here the CDR3 DNA reads TGCAGTGCTAGTATGGCTAGCGGGGGGATCGACGAGCAGTACTTC. It translates to CSASMASGGIDEQYF. This chain uses TRBV20-1 with TRBJ2-7; 11 bases fit TRBD2. The CDR3 has 15 amino acids. With V trimmed by 3 bases and J by 5 bases, 9 bases remained unmatched. The V gene's germline CDR1 is DFQATT and CDR2 SNEGSKA (reference sequence).

As for this clonotype: Germline is not matched at one junction end, which may reflect a read error. The rearrangement uses TRBV18 and TRBJ2-7; D gene ambiguous. The CDR3 has 16 residues. In germline, CDR1 is KGHSH, CDR2 LQKENI. CDR3 sequence reads: CASSPPGAFVSYEQYF. CDR3 nucleotide sequence: TGTGCCAGCTCGCCACCCGGAGCCTTCGTCTCCTACGAGCAGTACTTC.

The gene calls are TRBV19 and TRBJ2-7, with 10 positions matching TRBD2. The ends lost 5 bases at V and 5 bases at J; junction bases unmatched: 3. The CDR3 consists of 13 residues. Germline V lookup: CDR1 LNHDA, CDR2 SQIVND (reference sequence). For the CDR3, the DNA is TGTGCCAGTAGTGCCACTAGCGGGAACGAGCAGTACTTC. Its protein product is CASSATSGNEQYF.

This chain links TRBV7-9 with TRBJ2-2; 11 positions agree with TRBD2. V dropped 4 bases and J dropped 4; count of bases not matched to a gene: 5. CDR1 is SEHNR and CDR2 is FQNEAQ in the germline V gene (reference sequence). There are 16 residues in the CDR3. The CDR3 sequence is CASSSWTSGPTGELFF. CDR3 bases: TGTGCCAGCAGCTCCTGGACTAGCGGGCCCACCGGGGAGCTGTTTTTT.

This clonotype appeared once. The chain combines TRBV7-8 with TRBJ1-1; D call uncertain. Trimming stripped 5 bases from V and 1 base from J, with 11 bases between. The CDR3 sequence is 14 residues long. In germline, CDR1 is SGHVS, CDR2 FQNEAQ. This CDR3 is CASSPWTENTEAFF. The CDR3 nucleotides read TGTGCCAGCAGCCCCTGGACGGAGAACACTGAAGCTTTCTTT.